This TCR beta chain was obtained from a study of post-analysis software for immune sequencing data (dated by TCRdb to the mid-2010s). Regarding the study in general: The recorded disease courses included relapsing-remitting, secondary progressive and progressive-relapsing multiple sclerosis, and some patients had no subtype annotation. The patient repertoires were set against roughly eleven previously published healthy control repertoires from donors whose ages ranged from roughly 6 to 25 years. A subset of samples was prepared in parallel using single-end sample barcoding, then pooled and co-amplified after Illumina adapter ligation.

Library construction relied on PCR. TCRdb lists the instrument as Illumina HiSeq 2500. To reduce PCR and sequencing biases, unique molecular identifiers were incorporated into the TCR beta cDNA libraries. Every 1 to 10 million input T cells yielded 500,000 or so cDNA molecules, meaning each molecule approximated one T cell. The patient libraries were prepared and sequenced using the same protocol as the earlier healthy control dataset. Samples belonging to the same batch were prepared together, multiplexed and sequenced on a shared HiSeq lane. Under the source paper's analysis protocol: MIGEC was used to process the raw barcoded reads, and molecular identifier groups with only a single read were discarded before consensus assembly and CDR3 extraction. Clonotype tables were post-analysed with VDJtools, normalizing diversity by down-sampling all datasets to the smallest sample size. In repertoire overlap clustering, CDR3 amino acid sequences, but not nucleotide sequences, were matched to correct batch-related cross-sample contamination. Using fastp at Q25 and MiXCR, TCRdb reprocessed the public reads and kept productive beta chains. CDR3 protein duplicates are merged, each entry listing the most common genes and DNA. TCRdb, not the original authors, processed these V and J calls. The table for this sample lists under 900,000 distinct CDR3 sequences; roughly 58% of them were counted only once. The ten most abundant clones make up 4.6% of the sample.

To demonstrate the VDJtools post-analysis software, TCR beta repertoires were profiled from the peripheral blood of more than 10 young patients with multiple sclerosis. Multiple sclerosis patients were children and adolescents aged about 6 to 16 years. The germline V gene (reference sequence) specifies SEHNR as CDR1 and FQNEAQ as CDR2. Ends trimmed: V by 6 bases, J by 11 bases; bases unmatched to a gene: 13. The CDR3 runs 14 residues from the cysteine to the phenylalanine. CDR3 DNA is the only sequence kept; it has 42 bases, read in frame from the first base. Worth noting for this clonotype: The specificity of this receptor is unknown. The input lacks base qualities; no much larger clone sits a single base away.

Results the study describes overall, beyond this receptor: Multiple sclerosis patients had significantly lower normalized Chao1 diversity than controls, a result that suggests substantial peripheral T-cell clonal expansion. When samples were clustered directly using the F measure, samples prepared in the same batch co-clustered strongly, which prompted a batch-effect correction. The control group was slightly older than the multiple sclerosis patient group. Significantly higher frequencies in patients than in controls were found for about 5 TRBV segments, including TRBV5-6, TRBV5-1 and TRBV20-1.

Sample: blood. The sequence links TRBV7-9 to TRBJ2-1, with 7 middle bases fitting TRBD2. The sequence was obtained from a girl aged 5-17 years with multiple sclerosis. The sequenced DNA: TGTGCCAGCAGTGGGAGTTGGCGGGAGTACCAGCAGTTCTTC. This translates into CASSGSWREYQQFF.